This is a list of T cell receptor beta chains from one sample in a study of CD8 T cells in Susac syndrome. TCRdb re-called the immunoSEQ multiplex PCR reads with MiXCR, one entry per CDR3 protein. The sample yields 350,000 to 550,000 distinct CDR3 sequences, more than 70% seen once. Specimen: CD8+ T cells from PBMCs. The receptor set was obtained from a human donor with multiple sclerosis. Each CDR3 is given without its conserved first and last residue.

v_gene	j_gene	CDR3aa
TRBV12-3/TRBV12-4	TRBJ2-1	ASSGFGTSSYNEQF
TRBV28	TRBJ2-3	ASSHGTGGAPWADTQY
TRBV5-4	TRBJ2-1	ASSAPKDAYNEQF
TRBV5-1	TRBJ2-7	ASSRGVNRKSSYEQY
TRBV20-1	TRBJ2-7	SAPVGGVSYEQY
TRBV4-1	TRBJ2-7	ASSQEGGRGEEQY
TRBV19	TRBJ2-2	ASRTGAHTGELF
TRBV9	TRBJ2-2	ASSPPGGPNTGELF
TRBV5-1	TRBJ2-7	ASSETDSVSSYEQY
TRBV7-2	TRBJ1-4	ASSLDQATNEKLF
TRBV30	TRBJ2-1	AWSPSGGAYNEQF
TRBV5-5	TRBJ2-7	ASSSGLGTYEQY
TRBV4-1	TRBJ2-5	ASSQGTGSQETQY
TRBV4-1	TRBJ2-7	ASSQVVGGRAGQY
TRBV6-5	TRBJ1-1	ASSTGGLATEAF
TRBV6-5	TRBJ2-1	ASSGVGVEQF
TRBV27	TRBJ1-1	ASRFSPRGPAEAF
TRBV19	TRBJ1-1	ASSMRWVMNTEAF
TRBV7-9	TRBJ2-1	ASSLEFMGNEQF
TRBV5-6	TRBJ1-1	ASRTQGGGTEAF
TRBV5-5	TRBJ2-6	ASSLGSGANVLT
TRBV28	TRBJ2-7	ASSPPTEMAVVEQY
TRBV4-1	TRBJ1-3	ASSQAGVSPSGNTIY
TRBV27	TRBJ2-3	ASNPWTATQSNTQY
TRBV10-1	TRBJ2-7	ASSEVGVGEQY
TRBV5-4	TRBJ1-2	ASSLVQGRGYT
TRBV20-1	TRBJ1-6	SARSRGDNSPLH
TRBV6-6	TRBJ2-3	ASSLPGSSTDTQY